The text below deals with one T cell receptor (beta chain). Its antigen remains unknown. Sequencing used immunoSEQ multiplex PCR; TCRdb keeps in-frame clones, though not all of them. The data show around 160,000 clones, 92% seen once. There are 15 residues in the CDR3. Germline V CDR1 and CDR2: SGHTA, FQGNSA. V lost 4 bases to trimming and J lost 0 bases, with 7 bases between them. These data are taken from a study of T cell responses to AZD1222 COVID-19 vaccine. Points from the study as a whole: An increase in Spike-specific TCR breadth and depth was observed after two AZD1222 doses. Spike-spanning, vaccine-associated CD4 TCRs were dominant at 160-218 and 743-854. At study baseline, merely five or six AZD1222 recipients were seropositive. Among the donors, most were white British and more were female, and clonal diversity was possibly underestimated.

The receptor was derived from an adult who received the AZD1222 COVID-19 vaccine. The sequencing used peripheral blood, collected 28 days after the second AZD1222 dose. This chain links TRBV7-2 with TRBJ2-6; D not resolved. CDR3 sequence (DNA): TGTGCCAGCAGCTCCCGGGTCTCTGGGGCCAACGTCCTGACTTTC. This translates into CASSSRVSGANVLTF.